A single sample is the source of the 14 T cell receptor beta chains below, sequenced in a study of CD8+ T cells in alopecia areata. It was cDNA, reverse transcribed from extracted RNA, that served as the sequencing template. This table comes from immunoSEQ multiplex PCR, and its TCRdb copy is limited to in-frame clones, with some not included. The table lists 150,000 to 200,000 clones, 60% of them singletons. The treatment: oral pan-JAK inhibitor, 5-10 mg twice daily. The sample here was CD4+ T cells sorted from blood, taken at week 24, from a patient treated with tofacitinib. The source is a human donor with alopecia areata.

The chain joins TRBV4-3 to TRBJ2-3; 9 nucleotides align to TRBD1. The germline V gene encodes CDR1 LGHNA and CDR2 YSLEER. Trimming took 0 bases from V and 6 from J; bases not matched to a gene: 7. The CDR3 length is 16 residues. CDR3 DNA: TGCGCCAGCAGCCAAGATCTTAACAGGGGGCTTGATACGCAGTATTTT. This encodes CASSQDLNRGLDTQYF.

In its sample, this clone was seen a few times. The chain is built from TRBV15 and TRBJ1-5, with D hard to call. The V gene lost 1 base and the J gene lost 5 bases, with 3 bases spanning the gap. This CDR3 comprises 12 residues. CDR1 LNHNV and CDR2 YYDKDF come from the germline V gene (reference sequence). CDR3 sequence reads: CATSRGYQPQHF. In DNA form, the CDR3 reads TGTGCCACCAGCAGAGGTTATCAGCCCCAGCATTTT.

V is TRBV30 and J is TRBJ1-2; D is possibly TRBD1 (5 bases). There are 13 residues in the CDR3. Germline values: CDR1 GTSNPN, CDR2 SVGIG (reference sequence). V dropped 5 bases and J dropped 5 bases, with 15 bases sitting between them. The chain's CDR3 is CAWHRDVGYGYTF. CDR3 bases: TGTGCCTGGCACCGGGACGTGGGGTATGGCTACACCTTC.

CDR3 residues: CSVRQVEAFF. The CDR3 coding sequence is TGCAGCGTGCGACAGGTTGAAGCTTTCTTT. The chain is built from TRBV29-1 and TRBJ1-1, with D possibly being TRBD1 (6 bases). Trimming removed 6 bases from V and 7 bases from J, with 9 bases in between. In germline, CDR1 is SQVTM, CDR2 ANQGSEA. The CDR3 extends over 10 amino acids.

In this sample, this clone turned up a few times. V is TRBV5-1 and J is TRBJ2-7; 7 positions agree with TRBD2. Per germline, CDR1 SGHRS and CDR2 YFSETQ. The CDR3 is 16 amino acids. The V gene end was trimmed by 2 bases and the J gene end by 2 bases; junction bases not matched to a gene: 10. This CDR3 is CASSFRASGVTYEQYF. DNA for the CDR3: TGCGCCAGCAGCTTCCGGGCCAGCGGGGTTACCTACGAGCAGTACTTC.

J is TRBJ2-2 and V is TRBV7-2; D unclear. The germline V gene encodes CDR1 SGHTA and CDR2 FQGNSA. CDR3 length: 14 residues. The V end was cut by 2 bases, the J end by 8 bases, with 12 bases between. The CDR3 region has the DNA TGTGCCAGCAGCTTAAAGACCCGGAATGGGGAGCTGTTTTTT. Translation gives CASSLKTRNGELFF.

The chain has TRBV6-6 and TRBJ1-1; D not certain. This CDR3 comprises 13 residues. Trimming removed 0 bases at V and 1 base at J, with 3 bases between. Looked up from germline, CDR1 is MNHNY and CDR2 is SVGAGI (reference sequence). CDR3 region: CASSYSQNTEAFF. CDR3 in DNA: TGTGCCAGCAGTTACTCCCAGAACACTGAAGCTTTCTTT.

This chain joins TRBV30 and TRBJ1-1, with D perhaps TRBD1 (5 bases). The length of the CDR3 is 13 residues. Germline V gives CDR1 GTSNPN, CDR2 SVGIG (reference sequence). V lost 7 bases and J 2 bases, leaving 14 bases between the germline ends. The CDR3 loop is CALQRQPNTEAFF. For the CDR3, the DNA is TGTGCCTTGCAGAGACAGCCCAACACTGAAGCTTTCTTT.

The V and J genes are TRBV29-1 and TRBJ1-1; D is unclear. The germline CDR1 and CDR2 sequences are SQVTM and ANQGSEA. CDR3 size: 13 residues. Trimming pared 3 bases from V and 0 bases from J, leaving 8 bases between. The CDR3 region has the DNA TGCAGCGTTGATAGGGCTATGAACACTGAAGCTTTCTTT. This encodes CSVDRAMNTEAFF.

This clone was observed a single time. The V gene is TRBV29-1, the J gene TRBJ2-4; 7 bases are a match to TRBD1. Trimming at V came to 4 bases and at J to 1 base, leaving 7 bases not matched to a gene. CDR1 and CDR2 from the germline V gene are SQVTM and ANQGSEA. This CDR3 comprises 15 residues. Here the CDR3 DNA reads TGCAGCGTTGCGGGACAGCCCTGGGCCAAAAACATTCAGTACTTC. It codes for CSVAGQPWAKNIQYF.

This clone was counted between two and nine times. The chain links TRBV30 to TRBJ1-4, with D perhaps TRBD1 (6 bases). CDR1 GTSNPN and CDR2 SVGIG come from the germline V gene (reference sequence). CDR3 length: 15 residues. Trimming left V 5 bases short and J 4 bases short, with 17 bases between. The CDR3 DNA follows: TGTGCCTGGTCCACAGGGTGGGAGGTTAATGAAAAACTGTTTTTT. Its translation is CAWSTGWEVNEKLFF.

This chain connects TRBV2 to TRBJ2-7; 9 bases are a match to TRBD2. The CDR3 totals 17 residues. Germline V gene lookup returns CDR1 SNHLY and CDR2 FYNNEI. With V trimmed by 1 base and J by 5 bases, 12 bases remained unmatched. CDR3 sequence (DNA): TGTGCCAGCAGTGAAGGCTACGGACTAGCGATCCCCCACGAGCAGTACTTC. Encoded protein: CASSEGYGLAIPHEQYF.

There are a few counts of this clone. The chain combines TRBV19 with TRBJ2-7; D is unresolved. CDR1 is LNHDA and CDR2 is SQIVND in the germline V gene (reference sequence). The CDR3 is made up of 10 amino acids. The V gene lost 6 bases and the J gene lost 6 bases, with 6 bases spanning the gap. For the CDR3, the DNA is TGTGCCAGTAGAATATCCGAGCAGTACTTC. Translating it yields CASRISEQYF.

This sequence joins TRBV2 and TRBJ1-1; perhaps TRBD1 as D (5 bases). Trimming cost V 7 bases and J 1 base, with 13 bases left between them. The CDR3 extends over 14 amino acids. Germline assignment: CDR1 SNHLY and CDR2 FYNNEI. The CDR3 nucleotides are TGTGCCAGCACCGTGACGGGGGGGAACACTGAAGCTTTCTTT. As protein: CASTVTGGNTEAFF.